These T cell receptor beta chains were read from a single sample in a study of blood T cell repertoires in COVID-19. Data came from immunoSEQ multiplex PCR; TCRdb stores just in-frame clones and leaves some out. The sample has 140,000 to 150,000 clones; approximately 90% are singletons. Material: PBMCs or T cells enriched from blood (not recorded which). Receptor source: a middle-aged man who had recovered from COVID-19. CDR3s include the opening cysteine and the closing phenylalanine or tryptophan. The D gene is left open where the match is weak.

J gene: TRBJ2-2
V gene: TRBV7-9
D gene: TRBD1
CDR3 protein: CACTGQPNTGELFF

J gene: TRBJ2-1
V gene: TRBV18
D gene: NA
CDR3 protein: CASSPTRSSEQFF

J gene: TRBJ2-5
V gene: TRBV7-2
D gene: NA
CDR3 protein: CASSSWTADGETQYF

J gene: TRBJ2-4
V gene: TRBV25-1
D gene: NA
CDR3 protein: CASSELGAKNIQYF

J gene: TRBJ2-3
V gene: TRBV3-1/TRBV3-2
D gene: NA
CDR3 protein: CASSYSGVDTQYF

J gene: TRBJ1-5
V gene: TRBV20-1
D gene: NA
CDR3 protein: CSASLGDQPQHF

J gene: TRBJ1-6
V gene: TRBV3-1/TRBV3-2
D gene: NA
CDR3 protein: CASTPTRNSPLHF

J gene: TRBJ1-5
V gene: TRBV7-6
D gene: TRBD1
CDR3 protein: CASSFGQGGQPQHF

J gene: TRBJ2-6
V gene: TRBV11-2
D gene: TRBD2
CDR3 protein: CASSLLAGSSGANVLTF

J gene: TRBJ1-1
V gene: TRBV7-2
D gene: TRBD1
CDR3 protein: CASSPRQGADTEAFF

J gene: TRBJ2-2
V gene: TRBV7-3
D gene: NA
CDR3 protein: CASSLNTGINTGELFF